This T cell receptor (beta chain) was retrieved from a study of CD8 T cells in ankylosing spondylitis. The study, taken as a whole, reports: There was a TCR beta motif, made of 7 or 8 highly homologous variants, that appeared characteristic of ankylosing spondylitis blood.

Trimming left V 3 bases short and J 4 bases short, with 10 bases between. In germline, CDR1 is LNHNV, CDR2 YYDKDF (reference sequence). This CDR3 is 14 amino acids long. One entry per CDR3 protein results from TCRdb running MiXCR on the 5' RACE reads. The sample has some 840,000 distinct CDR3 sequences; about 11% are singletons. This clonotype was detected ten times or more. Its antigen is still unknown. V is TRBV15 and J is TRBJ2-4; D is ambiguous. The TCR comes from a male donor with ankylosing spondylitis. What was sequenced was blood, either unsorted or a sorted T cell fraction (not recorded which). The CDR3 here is CATSRDASKNIQYF. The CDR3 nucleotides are TGTGCCACCAGCAGGGACGCGTCTAAAAACATTCAGTACTTC.